What follows is one T cell receptor beta chain and its context. Antigen specificity is unknown. At the DNA level, this CDR3 is encoded by other sequences in the same sample as well. This sample is drawn from a study of cytomegalovirus exposure and HLA in healthy donors. Regarding the study as a whole: Confirmation was obtained in vitro that a few CMV-associated chains are specific for CMV antigens.

This CDR3 has 11 amino acids. CDR1 MNHNY and CDR2 SVGAGI come from the germline V gene (reference sequence). The V end was cut by 0 bases, the J end by 6 bases, with 3 bases between. Sequenced by immunoSEQ multiplex PCR; TCRdb stores in-frame clones only, minus some. Among 80,000 to 100,000 clones listed, roughly nine tenths were seen once. Sequences were obtained from PBMCs. The sequence derives from a man between 18 and 29 years old in good health and CMV-seropositive. V and J are TRBV6-6 and TRBJ2-7; unclear D gene. CDR3 nucleotides: TGTGCCAGCAGTTACTCCCGCGAGCAGTACTTC. Translation gives CASSYSREQYF.